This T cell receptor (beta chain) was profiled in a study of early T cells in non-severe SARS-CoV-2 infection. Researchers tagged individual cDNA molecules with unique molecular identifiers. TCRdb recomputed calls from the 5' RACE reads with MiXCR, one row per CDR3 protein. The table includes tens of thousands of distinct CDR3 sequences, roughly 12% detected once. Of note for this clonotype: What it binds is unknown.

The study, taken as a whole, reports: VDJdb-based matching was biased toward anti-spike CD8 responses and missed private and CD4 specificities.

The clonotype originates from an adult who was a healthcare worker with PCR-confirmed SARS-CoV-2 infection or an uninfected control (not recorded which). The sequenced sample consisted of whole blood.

The CDR3 coding sequence is TGTGCCAGCAGCCCGAGGACAGGGCATAATGAGGGGGAGCTGTTTTTT. Its translation is CASSPRTGHNEGELFF. The rearrangement uses TRBV9 and TRBJ2-2, with 8 bases matching TRBD1. The CDR3 contains 16 residues. V shed 4 bases, J shed 8 bases, and the junction held 13 bases outside the gene matches. CDR1 is SGDLS and CDR2 is YYNGEE in the germline V gene.